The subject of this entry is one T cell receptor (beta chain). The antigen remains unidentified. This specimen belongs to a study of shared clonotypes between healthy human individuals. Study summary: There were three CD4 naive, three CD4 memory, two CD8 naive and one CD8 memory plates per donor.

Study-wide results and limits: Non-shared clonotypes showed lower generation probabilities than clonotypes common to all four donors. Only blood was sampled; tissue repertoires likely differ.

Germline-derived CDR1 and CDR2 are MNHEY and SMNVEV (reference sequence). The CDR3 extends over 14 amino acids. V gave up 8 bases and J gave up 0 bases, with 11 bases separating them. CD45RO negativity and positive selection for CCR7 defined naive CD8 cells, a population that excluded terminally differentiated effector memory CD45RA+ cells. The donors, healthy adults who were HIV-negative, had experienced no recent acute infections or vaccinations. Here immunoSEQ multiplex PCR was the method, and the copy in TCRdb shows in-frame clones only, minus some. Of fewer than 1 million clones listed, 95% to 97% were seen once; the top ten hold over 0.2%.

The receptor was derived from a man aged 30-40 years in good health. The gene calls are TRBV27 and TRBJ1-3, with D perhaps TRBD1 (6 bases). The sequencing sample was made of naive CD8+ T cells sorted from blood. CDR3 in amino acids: CASRRDTSGNTIYF. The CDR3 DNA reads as TGTGCCAGCCGACGGGACACCTCTGGAAACACCATATATTTT.